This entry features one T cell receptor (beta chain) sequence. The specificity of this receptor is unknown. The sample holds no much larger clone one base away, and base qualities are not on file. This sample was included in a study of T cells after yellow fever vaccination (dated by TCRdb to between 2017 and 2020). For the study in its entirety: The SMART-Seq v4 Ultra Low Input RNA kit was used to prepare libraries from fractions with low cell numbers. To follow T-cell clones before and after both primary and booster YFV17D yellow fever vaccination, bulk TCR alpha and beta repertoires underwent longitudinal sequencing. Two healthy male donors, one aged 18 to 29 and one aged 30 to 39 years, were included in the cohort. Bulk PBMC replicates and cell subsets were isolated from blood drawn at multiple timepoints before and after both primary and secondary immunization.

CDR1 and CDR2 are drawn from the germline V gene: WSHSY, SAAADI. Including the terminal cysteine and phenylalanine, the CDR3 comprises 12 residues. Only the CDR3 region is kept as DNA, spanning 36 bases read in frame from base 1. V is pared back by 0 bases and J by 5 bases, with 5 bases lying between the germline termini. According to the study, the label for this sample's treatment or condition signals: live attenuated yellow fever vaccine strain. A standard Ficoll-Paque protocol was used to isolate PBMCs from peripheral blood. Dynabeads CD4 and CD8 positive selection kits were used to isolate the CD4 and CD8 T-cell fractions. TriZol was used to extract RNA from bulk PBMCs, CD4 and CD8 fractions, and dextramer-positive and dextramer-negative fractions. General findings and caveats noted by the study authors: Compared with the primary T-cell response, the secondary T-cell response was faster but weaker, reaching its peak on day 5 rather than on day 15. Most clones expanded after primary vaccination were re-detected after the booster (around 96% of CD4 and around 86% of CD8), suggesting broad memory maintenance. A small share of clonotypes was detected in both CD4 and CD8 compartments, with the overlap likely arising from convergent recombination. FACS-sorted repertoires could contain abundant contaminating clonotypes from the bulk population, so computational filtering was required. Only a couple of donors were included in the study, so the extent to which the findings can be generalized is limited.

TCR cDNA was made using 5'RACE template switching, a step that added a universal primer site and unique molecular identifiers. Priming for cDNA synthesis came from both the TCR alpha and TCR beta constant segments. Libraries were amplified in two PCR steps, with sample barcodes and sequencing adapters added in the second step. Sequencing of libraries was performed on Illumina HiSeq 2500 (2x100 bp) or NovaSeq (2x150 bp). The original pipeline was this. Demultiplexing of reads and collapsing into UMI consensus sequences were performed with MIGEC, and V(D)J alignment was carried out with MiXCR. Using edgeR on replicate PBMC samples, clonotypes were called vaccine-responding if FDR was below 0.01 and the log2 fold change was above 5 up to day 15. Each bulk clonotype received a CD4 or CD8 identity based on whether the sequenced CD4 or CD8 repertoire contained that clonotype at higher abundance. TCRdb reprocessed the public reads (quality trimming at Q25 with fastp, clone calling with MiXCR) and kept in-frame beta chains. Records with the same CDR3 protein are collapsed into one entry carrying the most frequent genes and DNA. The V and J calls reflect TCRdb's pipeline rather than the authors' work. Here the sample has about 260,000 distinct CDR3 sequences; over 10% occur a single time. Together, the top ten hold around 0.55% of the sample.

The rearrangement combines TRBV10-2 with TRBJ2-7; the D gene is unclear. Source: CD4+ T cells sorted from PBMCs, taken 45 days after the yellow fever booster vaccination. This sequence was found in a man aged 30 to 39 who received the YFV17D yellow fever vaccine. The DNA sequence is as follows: TGCGCCAGCAGTGAGTCGACTCACGAGCAGTACTTC. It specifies CASSESTHEQYF.